A selection of T cell receptor beta chains follows, all from one sample in a study of blood T cells in healthy people across ages. TCRdb called the 5' RACE reads again in MiXCR, with one record for every CDR3 protein. Of 2 million or so distinct CDR3 sequences in the sample, approximately 50% were seen once. Source material: blood. These receptors originate from a woman aged 40-49 years in good health. The CDR3 runs from the conserved cysteine through the conserved F or W.

j_call v_call cdr3_length cdr3_aa
TRBJ2-3 TRBV7-2 15 CASSAGRWGTDTQYF
TRBJ1-1 TRBV29-1 13 CSVEAGLNTEAFF
TRBJ2-3 TRBV6-6 14 CASSRDYPTDTQYF
TRBJ2-5 TRBV9 14 CASSGPPTYNEQYF
TRBJ1-6 TRBV20-1 13 CSVPPGYNSPLHF
TRBJ2-5 TRBV20-1 17 CSARDYSLAGGVETQYF
TRBJ2-7 TRBV3-1 15 CASSPEGRVIYEQYF
TRBJ1-6 TRBV20-1 16 CSFIGAGSSYNSPLHF
TRBJ2-5 TRBV2 15 CASSGGPGSNNEQYF
TRBJ1-1 TRBV10-3 13 CAISESGVEGAFF
TRBJ2-6 TRBV12-3/TRBV12-4 15 CASRGHYSGANVLTF
TRBJ1-5 TRBV12-3/TRBV12-4 15 CASSFQTPSNQPQHF
. TRBV7-9 17 CASSLPPSTGGFNEQYF
TRBJ2-7 TRBV7-2 15 CASSLEGLGSYEQYF
TRBJ2-5 TRBV20-1 16 CSATRSTMEVRETQYF
TRBJ2-7 TRBV7-2 13 CASSLRLSDEQYF
TRBJ1-2 TRBV2 13 CASSDLTDYGYTF
TRBJ2-3 TRBV4-1 15 CTSSQGPGSTDTQYF
TRBJ1-5 TRBV20-1 12 CSAKDGVQPKHF
. TRBV3-1 15 CASSGGPGHMYEQYF
TRBJ1-5 TRBV27 14 CASRRTGVNQPQHF
TRBJ1-2 TRBV18 15 CASSPGQVSFYGYTF
TRBJ1-1 TRBV7-2 10 CASRGQEAFF
TRBJ2-1 TRBV19 14 CASNYGFSYNEQFF
TRBJ2-5 TRBV20-1 11 CSASDRASQYF
TRBJ1-5 TRBV28 18 CASSLLGAQGFGNQPQHF
TRBJ2-1 TRBV11-2 14 CASSSPDRGYEQFF
TRBJ1-2 TRBV20-1 12 CSATQGSYGYTF
TRBJ1-1 TRBV5-1 19 CASKNSPGSSPIMNTEAFF
TRBJ2-7 TRBV20-1 15 CSATGSGTGESGQYF
TRBJ1-2 TRBV11-1 13 CASSLSVGYGYTF
TRBJ2-1 TRBV27 15 CASRPDWSSYNEQFF
TRBJ2-6 TRBV4-3 18 CASSQLAGGGSGANVLTF
TRBJ2-5 TRBV7-2 16 CASSLAGQGPQETQYF
. TRBV28 14 CASSPQAINYEQYF
TRBJ2-3 TRBV29-1 12 CGRDGGTDTQYF
TRBJ2-5 TRBV10-3 13 CAITKASGETQYF
TRBJ2-7 TRBV7-3 20 CASDPSLCMGDIGLPYEQYF
TRBJ1-2 TRBV12-3/TRBV12-4 16 CASSSNVRALYRGYTF
TRBJ1-2 TRBV25-1 15 CASSGLGALGYGYTF